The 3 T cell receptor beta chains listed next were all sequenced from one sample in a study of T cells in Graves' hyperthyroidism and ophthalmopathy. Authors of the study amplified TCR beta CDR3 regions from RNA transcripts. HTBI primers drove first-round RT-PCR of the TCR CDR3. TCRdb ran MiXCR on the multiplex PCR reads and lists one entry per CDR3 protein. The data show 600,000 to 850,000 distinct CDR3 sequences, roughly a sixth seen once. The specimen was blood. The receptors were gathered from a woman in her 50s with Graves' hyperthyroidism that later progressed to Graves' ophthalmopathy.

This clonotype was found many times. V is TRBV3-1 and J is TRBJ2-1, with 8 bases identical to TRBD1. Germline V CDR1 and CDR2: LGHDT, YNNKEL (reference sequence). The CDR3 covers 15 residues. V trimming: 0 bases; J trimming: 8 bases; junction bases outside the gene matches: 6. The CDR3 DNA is TGTGCCAGCAGCCAAGAAAACAGGGGGTTGTATGAGCAGTTCTTC. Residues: CASSQENRGLYEQFF.

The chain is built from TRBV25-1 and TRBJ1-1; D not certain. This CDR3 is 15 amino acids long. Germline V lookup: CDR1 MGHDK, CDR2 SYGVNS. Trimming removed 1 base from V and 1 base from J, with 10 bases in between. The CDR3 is CASSELWEGNTEAFF. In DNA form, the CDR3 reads TGTGCCAGCAGTGAATTATGGGAGGGGAACACTGAAGCTTTCTTT.

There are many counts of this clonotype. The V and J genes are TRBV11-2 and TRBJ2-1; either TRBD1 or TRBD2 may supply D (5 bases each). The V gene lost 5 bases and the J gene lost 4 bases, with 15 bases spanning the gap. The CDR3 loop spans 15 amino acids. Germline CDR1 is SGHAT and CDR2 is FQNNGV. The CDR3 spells CASSHRGDGYNEQFF. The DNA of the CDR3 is TGTGCCAGCAGCCACAGAGGGGATGGATACAATGAGCAGTTCTTC. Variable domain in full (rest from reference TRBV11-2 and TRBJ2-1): EAGVAQSPRYKIIEKRQSVAFWCNPISGHATLYWYQQILGQGPKLLIQFQNNGVVDDSQLPKDRFSAERLKGVDSTLKIQPAKLEDSAVYLCASSHRGDGYNEQFFGPGTRLTVL.